This T cell receptor (beta chain) stems from a study of T cells in Graves' hyperthyroidism and ophthalmopathy. With 3 bases removed from V and 5 bases from J, the gap between germline ends came to 13 bases. Germline V gene sequence: CDR1 SEHNR, CDR2 FQNEAQ (reference sequence). The CDR3 contains 14 residues. The source material, RNA transcripts, was used to amplify TCR beta CDR3 regions. Initially, a first-round RT-PCR of the TCR CDR3 employed the HTBI primer set. Each CDR3 protein gets one entry after TCRdb re-called the multiplex PCR reads with MiXCR. The data contain about 460,000 distinct CDR3 sequences, roughly 23% of them singletons. Only a few counts were recorded for this clonotype.

The sequencing input was blood. The chain joins TRBV7-9 to TRBJ2-5; D call uncertain. This receptor was taken from a woman in her 70s with Graves' ophthalmopathy. The CDR3 sequence: CASSLGGNSETQYF. DNA of the CDR3: TGTGCCAGCAGCTTGGGTGGAAATTCGGAGACCCAGTACTTC.